The present T cell receptor beta chain was sequenced within a study of vaccination and CD4 T cells after COVID-19. CDR3 length: 15 amino acids. With 3 bases removed from V and 1 base from J, the gap between germline ends came to 12 bases. CDR1 is MNHNS and CDR2 is SASEGT in the germline V gene. Sequenced with the Oncomine TCR Beta short-read assay was DNA taken from cultured CD4+ T cells. TCRdb reprocessed the PCR reads via MiXCR and lists one record per CDR3 protein. The data show more than 15,000 distinct CDR3 sequences, under 60% seen once. Time point given: late sampling 161 to 241 days after vaccination in a few convalescent patients. The treatment: approximately nine-day PBMC culture with coronavirus spike peptide pools or control peptides (ViraFEST assay). About this clonotype: What it binds is unknown.

The V gene is TRBV6-1, the J gene TRBJ2-5, with D unresolved. The receptor's source is a human donor who had recovered from COVID-19. The sample here was CD4+ T cells from blood, cultured in vitro, taken about 7 months after SARS-CoV-2 vaccination. CDR3 bases: TGTGCCAGCAGTGACCCCTTTGGGCGCCAAGAGACCCAGTACTTC. Its protein product is CASSDPFGRQETQYF.